One sample yielded the 9 T cell receptor beta chains listed below, sequenced in a study of response to subunit inactivated influenza vaccine (dated by TCRdb to 2016 to 2018). Library preparation used RT-PCR. Sequencing was carried out with an Illumina HiSeq 2500. Clones were called with MiXCR by TCRdb after fastp trimmed the public reads at Q25, and only in-frame beta chains were retained. Entries are consolidated by CDR3 protein sequence, retaining the most common genes and DNA. This sample lists over 750,000 distinct CDR3 sequences; roughly 20% were detected once. About a tenth of the sample lies in the top ten. Material: PBMCs from blood, obtained approximately 5 days after vaccination. The source is a man in his fifties or sixties who received an inactivated influenza vaccine. Donor details come from another sample of the same person, matched by shared clones.

This clonotype appeared a few times. The gene calls are TRBV7-2 and TRBJ2-7; possible D gene TRBD2, 5 bases. This CDR3 has 16 amino acids. V was shortened by 0 bases and J by 4 bases, with 16 bases between the two germline ends. CDR1 and CDR2 (germline): SGHTA, FQGNSA. The CDR3 region has the DNA TGTGCCAGCAGCTTAGCCCCGGTAGCGTCGGCTTACGAGCAGTACTTC. Its translation: CASSLAPVASAYEQYF.

This clonotype was counted only a few times. J is TRBJ2-7 and V is TRBV12-3 or TRBV12-4; D ambiguous. V was shortened by 8 bases and J by 3 bases, with 17 bases between the two germline ends. CDR3 size: 14 residues. The CDR3 bases are TGTGCCAGCTCGCCCGGTGGGGTTGGCTACGAGCAGTACTTC. Translated, it gives CASSPGGVGYEQYF.

This clonotype was recorded at least ten times. The V and J genes are TRBV3-1 and TRBJ1-3; D uncertain. There are 15 residues in the CDR3. The germline gives CDR1 LGHDT, CDR2 YNNKEL (reference sequence). V was pared by 4 bases and J by 0 bases, with 10 bases between. The CDR3 nucleotides read TGTGCCAGCAGCCCACGGACGGTCTCTGGAAACACCATATATTTT. It codes for CASSPRTVSGNTIYF.

This clonotype was recorded a few times. V gene TRBV20-1 combines with J gene TRBJ2-7; D not certain. Per the germline V gene, CDR1 is DFQATT and CDR2 is SNEGSKA (reference sequence). This CDR3 is 16 amino acids long. V was cut by 0 bases and J by 3 bases, with 18 bases left in between. CDR3 nucleotide sequence: TGCAGTGCTAGAGATTGGGGATCCCCCCGTCGCTACGAGCAGTACTTC. It codes for CSARDWGSPRRYEQYF.

The rearrangement joins TRBV10-3 to TRBJ2-5; TRBD2 agrees at 7 bases. Trimming cost V 8 bases and J 1 base; bases outside gene matches: 19. Germline assignment: CDR1 ENHRY and CDR2 SYGVKD. The CDR3 extends over 18 amino acids. CDR3 DNA: TGTGCCATCTCTGAGGGAGGGCTAGCGGTAGACTCCCAAGAGACCCAGTACTTC. It codes for CAISEGGLAVDSQETQYF.

The V gene is TRBV6-1, the J gene TRBJ2-2; 12 positions match TRBD2. Germline V CDR1 and CDR2: MNHNS, SASEGT. The V gene end was trimmed by 6 bases and the J gene end by 6 bases; junction bases not matched to a gene: 5. CDR3 length equals 15 residues. This CDR3 is CASSLPSGRAGELFF. CDR3 DNA sequence: TGTGCCAGCAGCCTACCTAGCGGGAGGGCCGGGGAGCTGTTTTTT.

The V and J genes are TRBV6-5 and TRBJ1-5, with a tentative D call TRBD1 (6 bases). Trimming shortened V by 5 bases and J by 6 bases, and 8 bases separated the two germline ends. The CDR3 runs to 12 residues. In germline, CDR1 is MNHEY, CDR2 SVGAGI. The CDR3 DNA is TGTGCCAGCAGTCGCAGGGGTCAGCCCCAGCATTTT. Translation: CASSRRGQPQHF.

This clonotype was found a few times. This chain links TRBV5-5 with TRBJ1-2; D is unresolved. The germline V and J ends were trimmed by 0 bases and 3 bases, with 9 bases remaining between them. Germline CDR1 and CDR2: SGHKS and YYEKEE (reference sequence). CDR3 length: 14 residues. This chain's CDR3 is CASSLVLLDYGYTF. The CDR3 region has the DNA TGTGCCAGCAGCTTGGTGCTGTTGGACTATGGCTACACCTTC.

This clonotype showed up just a few times. This chain connects TRBV10-3 to TRBJ1-4, with D possibly matching TRBD1 (5 bases). The CDR3 has 13 amino acids. Looked up from germline, CDR1 is ENHRY and CDR2 is SYGVKD. Trimming pared 3 bases from V and 8 bases from J, leaving 10 bases between. Here the CDR3 DNA reads TGTGCCATCAGTGATAAGGGGTCCGAAAAACTGTTTTTT. This translates into CAISDKGSEKLFF.